This TCR beta chain was documented in a study of HIV-infected children after antiretroviral therapy interruption. Study as a whole: Interruption-arm samples span weeks 0, 12, interruption end (24 or 48), and about 3 years post-study. Study conclusions and caveats: Naive CD4+ CDR3 sharing between time points fell after interruption began.

V was cut by 2 bases and J by 7 bases, with 18 bases left in between. The germline V gene has CDR1 MNHNY and CDR2 SVGAGI (reference sequence). The CDR3 contains 16 residues. A 3' RACE protocol on RNA, with unique molecular identifiers, produced the TCR library. TCRdb ran MiXCR on the 3' RACE reads and lists one entry per CDR3 protein. The sample lists tens of thousands of distinct CDR3 sequences, around 4% occurring once. The treatment: PENTA 11 planned treatment interruption arm or continuous ART arm. Participants had taken at least three-drug ART for at least 24 weeks. Naive CD4+ CD45RA+ CD45RO- T cells were sorted from thawed PBMCs. Of note for this clonotype: Its antigen is currently unknown.

The chain couples TRBV6-6 to TRBJ2-1; D could derive from TRBD1 or TRBD2 (5 bases each). Specimen: CD45RA+ CD4+ T cells from PBMCs, pooled from several time points, collected from a donor given antiretroviral therapy, either interrupted or continuous. Noted subset: naive CD4+ CD45RA+ CD45RO- T cells. The source of this sequence is a pool of human donors with HIV. CDR3 in amino acids: CASSYLAQVPGNEQFF. DNA of the CDR3: TGTGCCAGCAGTTACCTAGCCCAGGTGCCAGGGAATGAGCAGTTCTTC.